This entry features one T cell receptor (beta chain) sequence. Its antigen is currently unknown. The germline CDR1 and CDR2 sequences are MNHEY and SVGAGI. This CDR3 spans 16 amino acids. V gave up 2 bases and J gave up 0 bases, with 11 bases separating them. The data originate from a study of immune cell composition in non-small cell lung cancer. The study, taken as a whole, reports: Dominant in vivo tumour-associated clones were not shown to share tumour-reactive sequences.

Generated by immunoSEQ multiplex PCR, the TCRdb table keeps only in-frame clones and is missing some. Of roughly 7,000 clones in the sample, roughly 70% were seen once. The rearrangement joins TRBV6-5 to TRBJ1-3; D remains unclear. The sample comprised lung tumor tissue. The sequence was obtained from a human donor with non-small cell lung cancer. This CDR3 is CASSYGRIVSGNTIYF. CDR3 in DNA: TGTGCCAGCAGTTACGGGAGGATAGTCTCTGGAAACACCATATATTTT.